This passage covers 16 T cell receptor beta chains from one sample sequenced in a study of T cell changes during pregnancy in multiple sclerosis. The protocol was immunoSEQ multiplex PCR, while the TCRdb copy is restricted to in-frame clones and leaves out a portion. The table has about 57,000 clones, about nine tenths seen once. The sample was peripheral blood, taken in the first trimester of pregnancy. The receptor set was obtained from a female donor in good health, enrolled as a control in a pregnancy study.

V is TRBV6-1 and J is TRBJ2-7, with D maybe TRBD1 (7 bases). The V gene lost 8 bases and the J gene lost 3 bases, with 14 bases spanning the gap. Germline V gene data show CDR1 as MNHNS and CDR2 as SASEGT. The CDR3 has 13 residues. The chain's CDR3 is CASAGQPIYEQYF. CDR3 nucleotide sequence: TGTGCCAGCGCGGGACAGCCGATCTACGAGCAGTACTTC.

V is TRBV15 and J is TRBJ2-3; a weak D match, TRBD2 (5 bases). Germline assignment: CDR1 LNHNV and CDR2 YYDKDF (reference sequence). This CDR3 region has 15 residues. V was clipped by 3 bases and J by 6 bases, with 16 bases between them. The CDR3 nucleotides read TGTGCCACCAGCAGGGTGCGTAGAGGGTTGGATACGCAGTATTTT. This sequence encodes CATSRVRRGLDTQYF.

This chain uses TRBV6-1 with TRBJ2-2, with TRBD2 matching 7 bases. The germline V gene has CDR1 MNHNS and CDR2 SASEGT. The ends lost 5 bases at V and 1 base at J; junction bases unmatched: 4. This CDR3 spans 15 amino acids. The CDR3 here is CASSSRTRNTGELFF. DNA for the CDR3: TGTGCCAGCAGTTCAAGGACTAGGAACACCGGGGAGCTGTTTTTT.

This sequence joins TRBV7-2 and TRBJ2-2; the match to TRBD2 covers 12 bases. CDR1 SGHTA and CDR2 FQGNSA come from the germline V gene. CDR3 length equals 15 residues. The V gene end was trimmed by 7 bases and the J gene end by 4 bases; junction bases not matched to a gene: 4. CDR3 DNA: TGTGCCAGCACTAGCGGGAGGGGGGGCACCGGGGAGCTGTTTTTT. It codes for CASTSGRGGTGELFF.

CDR3 region: CASSTRDGQMNTEAFF. In DNA form, the CDR3 reads TGTGCCAGCAGCACCAGGGACGGACAGATGAACACTGAAGCTTTCTTT. The chain couples TRBV7-9 to TRBJ1-1; the D gene is possibly TRBD1 (6 bases). V lost 5 bases and J 0 bases, leaving 16 bases between the germline ends. Germline loops: CDR1 SEHNR, CDR2 FQNEAQ (reference sequence). This CDR3 comprises 16 residues.

This chain's CDR3 is CSVGTKGAGQRNSYEQYF. DNA for the CDR3: TGCAGCGTTGGGACAAAAGGTGCGGGACAGCGTAATTCCTACGAGCAGTACTTC. The chain employs TRBV29-1 and TRBJ2-7; tentatively, D is TRBD1 (7 bases). The CDR3 consists of 18 residues. Germline-derived CDR1 and CDR2 are SQVTM and ANQGSEA. V was pared by 4 bases and J by 1 base, with 26 bases between.

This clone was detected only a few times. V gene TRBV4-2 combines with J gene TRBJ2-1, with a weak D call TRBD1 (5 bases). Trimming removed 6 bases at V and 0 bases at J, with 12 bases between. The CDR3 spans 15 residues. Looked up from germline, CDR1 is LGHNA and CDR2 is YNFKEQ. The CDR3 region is CASRPDRVSYNEQFF. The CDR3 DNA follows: TGTGCCAGCAGACCCGACAGAGTCTCCTACAATGAGCAGTTCTTC.

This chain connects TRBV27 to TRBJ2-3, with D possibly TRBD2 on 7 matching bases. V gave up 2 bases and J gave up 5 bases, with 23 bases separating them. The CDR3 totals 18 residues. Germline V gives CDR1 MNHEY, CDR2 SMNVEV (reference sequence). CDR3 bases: TGTGCCAGCAGTTTAGGACCCTTTAGGGGGAGGGCTGGAGATACGCAGTATTTT. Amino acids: CASSLGPFRGRAGDTQYF.

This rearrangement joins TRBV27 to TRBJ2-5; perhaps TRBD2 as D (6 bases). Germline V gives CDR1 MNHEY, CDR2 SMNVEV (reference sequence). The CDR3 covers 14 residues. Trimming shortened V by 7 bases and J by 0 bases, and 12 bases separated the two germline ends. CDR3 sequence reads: CASTSIADQETQYF. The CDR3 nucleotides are TGTGCCAGCACCTCCATAGCGGACCAAGAGACCCAGTACTTC.

The CDR3 sequence is CASTQGGGAGDPGGYF. The DNA for the CDR3 is TGTGCCAGCACCCAGGGGGGAGGAGCGGGGGATCCCGGAGGGTACTTC. The chain is built from TRBV6-6 and TRBJ2-4; possibly TRBD2 for D (8 bases). The CDR3 is made up of 16 amino acids. CDR1 and CDR2 (germline): MNHNY, SVGAGI (reference sequence). V lost 7 bases and J 15 bases, leaving 31 bases between the germline ends.

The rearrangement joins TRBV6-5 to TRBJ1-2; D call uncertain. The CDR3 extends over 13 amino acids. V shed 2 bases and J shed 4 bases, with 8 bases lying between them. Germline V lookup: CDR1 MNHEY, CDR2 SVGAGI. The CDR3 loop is CASSYRVFYGYTF. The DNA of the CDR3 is TGTGCCAGCAGTTACCGGGTCTTCTATGGCTACACCTTC.

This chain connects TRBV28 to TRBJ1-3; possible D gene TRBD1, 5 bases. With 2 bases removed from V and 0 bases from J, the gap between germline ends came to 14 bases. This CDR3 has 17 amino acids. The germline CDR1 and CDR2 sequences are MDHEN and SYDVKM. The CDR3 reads CASSLIQGSLSGNTIYF. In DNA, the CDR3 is TGTGCCAGCAGTTTAATCCAGGGATCCCTCTCTGGAAACACCATATATTTT.

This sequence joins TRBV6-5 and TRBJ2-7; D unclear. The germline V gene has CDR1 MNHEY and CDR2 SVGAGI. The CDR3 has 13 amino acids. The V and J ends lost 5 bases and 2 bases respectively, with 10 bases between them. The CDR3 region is CASSNGVPYEQYF. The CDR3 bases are TGTGCCAGCAGTAACGGAGTCCCCTACGAGCAGTACTTC.

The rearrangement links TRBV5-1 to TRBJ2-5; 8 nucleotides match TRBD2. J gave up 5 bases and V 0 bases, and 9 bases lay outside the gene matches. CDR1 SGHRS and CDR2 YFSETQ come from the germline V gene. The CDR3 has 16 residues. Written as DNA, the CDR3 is TGCGCCAGCAGCTTGGGTACCGGGGGGGGTTTGGAGACCCAGTACTTC. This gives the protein CASSLGTGGGLETQYF.

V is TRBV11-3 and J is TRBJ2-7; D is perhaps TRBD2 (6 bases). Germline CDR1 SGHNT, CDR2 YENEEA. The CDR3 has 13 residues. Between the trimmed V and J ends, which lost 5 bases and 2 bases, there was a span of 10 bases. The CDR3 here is CASSVGEAYEQYF. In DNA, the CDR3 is TGTGCCAGCAGCGTTGGGGAGGCCTACGAGCAGTACTTC.

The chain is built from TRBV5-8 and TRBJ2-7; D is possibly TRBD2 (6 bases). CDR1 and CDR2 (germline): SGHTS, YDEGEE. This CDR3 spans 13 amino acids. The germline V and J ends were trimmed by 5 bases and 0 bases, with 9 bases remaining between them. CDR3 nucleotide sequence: TGTGCCAGCAGTTGGGACTTCTCCTACGAGCAGTACTTC. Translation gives CASSWDFSYEQYF.